This T cell receptor beta chain was profiled in a study of blood T cell repertoires in COVID-19. In the study overall: From the United States, Italy and Spain came samples of acute and convalescent COVID-19. PBMCs, B-cell-depleted T cells, or T cells provided the cDNA or gDNA that made up the material.

The method was immunoSEQ multiplex PCR; TCRdb's version includes in-frame clones alone and lacks a portion of them. The table has some 88,000 clones, 70% to 80% seen once; the top ten hold approximately 22%. Germline loops: CDR1 DFQATT, CDR2 SNEGSKA (reference sequence). The CDR3 has 14 amino acids. J lost 1 base, V lost 3 bases, and 6 bases had no gene match. Sequencing input: peripheral blood. This chain joins TRBV20-1 and TRBJ2-7; 7 bases align to TRBD1. The receptor's source is a human donor in a cohort sampled during active COVID-19. CDR3 DNA sequence: TGCAGTGCTAGTACCGGGACAGCTTCCTACGAGCAGTACTTC. Amino acids: CSASTGTASYEQYF.